This TCR beta chain stems from a study of blood T cell repertoires in COVID-19. A Seattle source enrolled patients during active infection and followed them longitudinally. Some clones are missing from TCRdb's copy, which holds only in-frame ones; the method was immunoSEQ multiplex PCR. The sample consists of about 530,000 clones, 70% to 90% of them appearing once. About this clone: The identical CDR3 is also encoded by other nucleotide sequences in the sample.

Material: peripheral blood. The sequence came from a woman aged 45-65 years with COVID-19, enrolled during active disease.

The CDR3 reads CASSLGQGYEQYF. CDR3 sequence (DNA): TGTGCCAGCAGTTTAGGGCAGGGCTACGAGCAGTACTTC. The V call is TRBV12-3 or TRBV12-4, the J call TRBJ2-7; a weak D match, TRBD1 (5 bases). Trimming removed 1 base at V and 3 bases at J, with 7 bases between. The CDR3 length is 13 residues.